The 14 T cell receptor beta chains listed next were all sequenced from one sample in a study of T-cell reconstitution after alpha-beta-depleted transplantation in children. Researchers prepared the TCRbeta library using unique molecular identifiers, the study reports. TCRdb re-analysed the PCR reads in MiXCR, keeping a single row per CDR3 protein. There are fewer than 700,000 distinct CDR3 sequences in the sample; over 10% occur only once, and over 2% lies in the top ten. The specimen comprised PBMCs, mostly from graft donor cells, sampled 360 days after TCRalphabeta/CD19-depleted stem cell transplant. Every receptor here comes from a male patient under 18 who had a stem cell transplant for acute myeloid leukemia, so the T cells may come from the graft donor.

This chain joins TRBV6-2 or TRBV6-3 and TRBJ2-2, with a tentative D call TRBD2 (6 bases). This CDR3 comprises 15 residues. Trimming removed 2 bases at V and 2 bases at J, with 9 bases between. Per the germline V gene, CDR1 is MNHEY and CDR2 is SVGEGT. CDR3 nucleotide sequence: TGTGCCAGCAGTTACCCGGGACTTAACACCGGGGAGCTGTTTTTT. It translates to CASSYPGLNTGELFF.

The V gene is TRBV28, the J gene TRBJ2-7; TRBD2 matches 8 bases. The CDR3 spans 16 residues. Germline CDR1 MDHEN, CDR2 SYDVKM. Trimming took 5 bases from V and 2 from J; bases not matched to a gene: 11. The CDR3 reads CASSHFASGGPYEQYF. The CDR3 DNA reads TGTGCCAGCAGTCACTTTGCAAGCGGGGGCCCCTACGAGCAGTACTTC.

This clonotype was recorded many times. The J gene is TRBJ1-1, the V gene TRBV12-3 or TRBV12-4, with 10 bases identical to TRBD1. The CDR3 totals 14 residues. The V and J ends lost 6 bases and 6 bases, in that order; junction bases with no gene match: 7. CDR3 amino acids: CASSWTGGGPEAFF. The CDR3 nucleotides are TGTGCCAGCAGCTGGACAGGGGGTGGACCTGAAGCTTTCTTT.

This clonotype was observed many times. CDR3 amino acids: CASSGFQRVVEQYF. DNA for the CDR3: TGTGCCAGCAGTGGTTTCCAACGGGTAGTCGAGCAGTACTTC. V is TRBV28 and J is TRBJ2-7; no definite D call. Germline V gene sequence: CDR1 MDHEN, CDR2 SYDVKM. V was cut by 5 bases and J by 6 bases, with 17 bases left in between. This CDR3 contains 14 residues.

The sample holds many counts of this clonotype. The V and J genes are TRBV24-1 and TRBJ2-5; TRBD1 matches at 11 bases. V dropped 4 bases and J dropped 4; count of bases not matched to a gene: 10. CDR3 length: 17 residues. Germline-derived CDR1 and CDR2 are KGHDR and SFDVKD. The chain's CDR3 is CATSDQDRGLSGETQYF. The CDR3 bases are TGTGCCACCAGTGACCAGGACAGGGGGCTATCGGGAGAGACCCAGTACTTC.

The chain uses TRBV9 and TRBJ2-7, with D tentatively TRBD1 (6 bases). From germline, CDR1 is SGDLS and CDR2 YYNGEE. CDR3 length: 15 amino acids. The germline V and J ends were trimmed by 2 bases and 2 bases, with 14 bases remaining between them. Here the CDR3 reads CASSVLIGGPYEQYF. The CDR3 DNA reads as TGTGCCAGCAGCGTCCTGATAGGGGGTCCCTACGAGCAGTACTTC. The variable domain in full, completed from reference TRBV9 and TRBJ2-7, reads DSGVTQTPKHLITATGQRVTLRCSPRSGDLSVYWYQQSLDQGLQFLIQYYNGEERAKGNILERFSAQQFPDLHSELNLSSLELGDSALYFCASSVLIGGPYEQYFGPGTRLTVT.

The chain is built from TRBV27 and TRBJ2-2, with 8 nucleotides matching TRBD1. The V gene end was trimmed by 6 bases and the J gene end by 5 bases; junction bases not matched to a gene: 8. Germline V gene lookup returns CDR1 MNHEY and CDR2 SMNVEV (reference sequence). The CDR3 has 15 residues. The CDR3 protein is CASSRTGGGTGELFF. In DNA, the CDR3 is TGTGCCAGCAGCCGAACAGGGGGTGGGACCGGGGAGCTGTTTTTT.

This chain uses TRBV7-2 with TRBJ2-3; 13 positions match TRBD2. The V gene end was trimmed by 0 bases and the J gene end by 2 bases; junction bases not matched to a gene: 2. This CDR3 is built from 17 residues. Germline V lookup: CDR1 SGHTA, CDR2 FQGNSA. The CDR3 DNA reads as TGTGCCAGCAGCTTAGCGACTAGCGGGAGGTTCACAGATACGCAGTATTTT. Residues: CASSLATSGRFTDTQYF.

This clonotype showed up just a few times. This chain uses TRBV4-3 with TRBJ2-1; the match to TRBD2 covers 14 bases. The length of the CDR3 is 15 residues. Looked up from germline, CDR1 is LGHNA and CDR2 is YSLEER. The trim removed 6 bases at V and 8 bases at J, leaving 6 bases unmatched. CDR3 amino acids: CASRMGLAGVDEQFF. In nucleotides, the CDR3 is TGCGCCAGCAGAATGGGACTAGCGGGAGTAGATGAGCAGTTCTTC.

This clonotype was found many times. CDR3 nucleotide sequence: TGTGCCAGCAGTTTTAGCGGGAGCCAAAACATTCAGTACTTC. The encoded protein is CASSFSGSQNIQYF. V usage is TRBV12-3 or TRBV12-4 and J usage is TRBJ2-4, with 9 positions matching TRBD2. This CDR3 is built from 14 residues. Trimming took 3 bases from V and 5 from J; bases not matched to a gene: 2.

The chain carries TRBV6-5 and TRBJ2-3; D may be TRBD2 (6 bases). Germline values: CDR1 MNHEY, CDR2 SVGAGI. Between the trimmed V and J ends, which lost 2 bases and 2 bases, there was a span of 14 bases. The CDR3 is made up of 16 amino acids. CDR3: CASSYRGSQYTDTQYF. CDR3 nucleotide sequence: TGTGCCAGCAGTTACCGGGGGTCTCAGTACACAGATACGCAGTATTTT.

The chain links TRBV5-1 to TRBJ2-3, with D maybe TRBD1 (6 bases). Trimming took off 4 bases at V and 4 bases at J, with 19 bases between the two ends. This CDR3 contains 16 residues. Germline V gene lookup returns CDR1 SGHRS and CDR2 YFSETQ. The CDR3 DNA sequence: TGCGCCAGCAGCCAATGGACAGTTTTCTTTCCAGATACGCAGTATTTT. Amino acids: CASSQWTVFFPDTQYF.

The chain recombines TRBV12-3 or TRBV12-4 with TRBJ2-1, with 7 bases identical to TRBD2. Trimming cost V 5 bases and J 7 bases; bases outside gene matches: 14. This CDR3 region has 16 residues. CDR3 region: CASSNLAGVGENEQFF. The CDR3 bases are TGTGCCAGCAGTAATCTGGCGGGAGTAGGGGAAAATGAGCAGTTCTTC.

A few counts support this clonotype. The V gene is TRBV2, the J gene TRBJ2-7; D remains ambiguous. V lost 9 bases and J 0 bases, leaving 15 bases between the germline ends. The CDR3 loop spans 14 amino acids. CDR1 and CDR2 from the germline V gene are SNHLY and FYNNEI. The CDR3 spells CARGYGQVSYEQYF. The CDR3 DNA is TGTGCCAGGGGGTACGGGCAGGTCTCCTACGAGCAGTACTTC.